The 30 T cell receptor beta chains reported below all come from one sample, sequenced in a study of T cell responses to AZD1222 COVID-19 vaccine (dated by TCRdb to 2020 to 2022). Per the publication, the time point label means: baseline before first vaccination. The library was prepared using the immunoSEQ multiplex PCR assay. This immuneACCESS table, as held by TCRdb, lists in-frame sequences with V and J called but not all clones. Of the missing ones, under half trace to an unresolved V gene in checked studies; the others have no known cause. The sample profile shows about 130,000 clones; approximately 90% of them were found once. 6.9% of the sample comes from the top ten. Sequencing used peripheral blood, obtained on day 0 of AZD1222 vaccination. The receptors were gathered from an adult in good health.

V is TRBV14 and J is TRBJ1-5; D might be TRBD1 (6 bases). From germline, CDR1 is SGHDN and CDR2 FVKESK. Deletions cut 4 bases from V and 1 base from J, with 17 bases between. This CDR3 has 17 residues. The CDR3 is CASSLGRTALSNQPQHF. As DNA, the CDR3 is TGTGCCAGCAGCCTGGGGCGGACAGCCTTGAGCAATCAGCCCCAGCATTTT.

The CDR3 coding sequence is TGCGCCAGCAGCATTGATTACGAGCAGTACTTC. This sequence encodes CASSIDYEQYF. This chain links TRBV5-1 with TRBJ2-7; no definite D call. The CDR3 runs to 11 residues. V lost 4 bases, J lost 4 bases, and 6 bases lay in between. Germline V CDR1 and CDR2: SGHRS, YFSETQ.

V gene TRBV13 combines with J gene TRBJ2-7; TRBD1 aligns across 9 bases. The V gene's germline CDR1 is PRHDT and CDR2 FYEKMQ (reference sequence). V dropped 2 bases and J dropped 6; count of bases not matched to a gene: 8. This CDR3 contains 15 residues. The CDR3 nucleotides are TGTGCCAGCAGCTTACCCTCGGGACAGGGACCCGAGCAGTACTTC. It codes for CASSLPSGQGPEQYF.

There are a few counts of this clone. The chain couples TRBV6-7 to TRBJ2-2, with D tentatively TRBD1 or TRBD2 (7 bases each). TRBV6-7 is an ORF, and what it does is uncertain. V was shortened by 7 bases and J by 5 bases, with 14 bases between the two germline ends. The length of the CDR3 is 14 residues. As DNA, the CDR3 is TGTGCCAGCATCCCCCAGGGGGGGACCGGGGAGCTGTTTTTT. It translates to CASIPQGGTGELFF.

The CDR3: CSASWAGLNSPLHF. CDR3 DNA sequence: TGCAGTGCTAGTTGGGCAGGGCTCAATTCACCCCTCCACTTT. V is TRBV20-1 and J is TRBJ1-6; perhaps TRBD1 as D (5 bases). Germline-derived CDR1 and CDR2 are DFQATT and SNEGSKA (reference sequence). Deletions cut 3 bases from V and 7 bases from J, with 13 bases between. The CDR3 extends over 14 amino acids.

In this sample, this clone turned up a few times. The rearrangement uses TRBV6-5 and TRBJ1-2; 8 bases match TRBD1. Germline V gene sequence: CDR1 MNHEY, CDR2 SVGAGI. The ends lost 7 bases at V and 7 bases at J; junction bases unmatched: 11. The CDR3 totals 14 residues. The DNA of the CDR3 is TGTGCCAGCAATTCACAGGGGGGAAGTGGTGGCTACACCTTC. Translating gives CASNSQGGSGGYTF.

The chain uses TRBV11-2 and TRBJ1-1; D gene ambiguous. V was trimmed by 5 bases and J by 5 bases, leaving 24 bases between them. From germline, CDR1 is SGHAT and CDR2 FQNNGV. This CDR3 is built from 17 residues. The CDR3: CASSDRLDPLSSTEAFF. The DNA of the CDR3 is TGTGCCAGCAGCGACCGACTTGATCCCCTGTCTAGTACTGAAGCTTTCTTT. The variable domain in full, with the rest retrieved from reference TRBV11-2 and TRBJ1-1, is EAGVAQSPRYKIIEKRQSVAFWCNPISGHATLYWYQQILGQGPKLLIQFQNNGVVDDSQLPKDRFSAERLKGVDSTLKIQPAKLEDSAVYLCASSDRLDPLSSTEAFFGQGTRLTVV.

This clone has just one count. The chain links TRBV28 to TRBJ1-6, with D maybe TRBD1 (5 bases). V lost 3 bases and J 0 bases, leaving 15 bases between the germline ends. The germline CDR1 and CDR2 sequences are MDHEN and SYDVKM. This CDR3 spans 18 amino acids. CDR3 residues: CASSLGRGQSSYNSPLHF. CDR3 bases: TGTGCCAGCAGTTTGGGACGCGGCCAAAGCTCCTATAATTCACCCCTCCACTTT.

The chain recombines TRBV14 with TRBJ2-7; D gene ambiguous. V lost 0 bases to trimming and J lost 4 bases, with 7 bases between them. The CDR3 extends over 13 amino acids. The germline gives CDR1 SGHDN, CDR2 FVKESK. The CDR3 DNA reads as TGTGCCAGCAGCCAAGAGACATCTTACGAGCAGTACTTC. Translation: CASSQETSYEQYF.

This rearrangement joins TRBV6-5 to TRBJ1-6, with 7 bases that match TRBD1. CDR3 length equals 14 residues. The germline CDR1 and CDR2 sequences are MNHEY and SVGAGI. The trim removed 9 bases at V and 6 bases at J, leaving 8 bases unmatched. The CDR3 sequence: CASNPGTVNSPLHF. CDR3 DNA: TGTGCCAGTAATCCCGGGACAGTTAATTCACCCCTCCACTTT.

V gene TRBV28 combines with J gene TRBJ1-2; 7 bases match TRBD1. The CDR3 has 15 residues. Germline trimming cut 6 bases from V and 0 bases from J; bases unmatched to any gene: 7. Germline V gene lookup returns CDR1 MDHEN and CDR2 SYDVKM. The CDR3 DNA follows: TGTGCCAGCAGGGGTGGGACAGACACTAACTATGGCTACACCTTC. It encodes CASRGGTDTNYGYTF.

This clone was recorded once. The chain uses TRBV2 and TRBJ1-1; no clear D gene. The germline CDR1 and CDR2 sequences are SNHLY and FYNNEI. V gave up 2 bases and J gave up 0 bases, with 1 base separating them. The CDR3 sequence is 12 residues long. The CDR3 nucleotides are TGTGCCAGCAGTGAAATGAACACTGAAGCTTTCTTT. Protein: CASSEMNTEAFF.

Of note for this clone: In the same sample, other DNA sequences code for this CDR3. The chain has TRBV27 and TRBJ2-7; D is unclear. V lost 3 bases and J 1 base, leaving 7 bases between the germline ends. This CDR3 spans 13 amino acids. CDR1 is MNHEY and CDR2 is SMNVEV in the germline V gene (reference sequence). This CDR3 reads CASSLGGSYEQYF. Written as DNA, the CDR3 is TGTGCCAGCAGTTTGGGCGGATCCTACGAGCAGTACTTC.

J is TRBJ2-6 and V is TRBV10-3; no firm D call. Germline-derived CDR1 and CDR2 are ENHRY and SYGVKD. The length of the CDR3 is 13 residues. V lost 10 bases, J lost 2 bases, and 9 bases lay in between. CDR3 sequence reads: CATQETGANVLTF. The DNA for the CDR3 is TGTGCCACCCAGGAGACTGGGGCCAACGTCCTGACTTTC.

The chain recombines TRBV6-2 or TRBV6-3 with TRBJ2-5; the D gene is possibly TRBD2 (6 bases). Trimming cost V 2 bases and J 7 bases, with 20 bases left between them. The CDR3 totals 16 residues. Germline CDR1 reads MNHEY; CDR2 reads SVGEGT. In nucleotides, the CDR3 is TGTGCCAGCAGTTACCTCGCGCAGTCTCCCGGGGGGACCCAGTACTTC. Translated: CASSYLAQSPGGTQYF.

This sequence joins TRBV11-2 and TRBJ2-1; tentative D call: TRBD2 (5 bases). Germline V gene data show CDR1 as SGHAT and CDR2 as FQNNGV. V was shortened by 3 bases and J by 6 bases, with 6 bases between the two germline ends. CDR3 length: 12 residues. In nucleotides, the CDR3 is TGTGCCAGCAGCTTTAGCGTCAATGAGCAGTTCTTC. This codes for CASSFSVNEQFF.

The sample holds one count of this clone. The chain combines TRBV6-5 with TRBJ1-1, with D perhaps TRBD1 (5 bases). CDR3 length equals 14 residues. Trimming pared 2 bases from V and 5 bases from J, leaving 12 bases between. CDR1 and CDR2 from the germline V gene are MNHEY and SVGAGI. CDR3 sequence: CASSYAQGGTEAFF. CDR3 DNA sequence: TGTGCCAGCAGTTACGCGCAGGGAGGGACTGAAGCTTTCTTT.

This chain uses TRBV7-9 with TRBJ1-1, with D unclear. V dropped 1 base and J dropped 0 bases, with 6 bases sitting between them. The germline gives CDR1 SEHNR, CDR2 FQNEAQ (reference sequence). The CDR3 consists of 14 residues. In nucleotides, the CDR3 is TGTGCCAGCAGCTTAGGTTACTTGAACACTGAAGCTTTCTTT. Translation gives CASSLGYLNTEAFF.

The V and J genes are TRBV12-3 or TRBV12-4 and TRBJ2-5; D uncertain. The CDR3 totals 12 residues. The V end was cut by 6 bases, the J end by 5 bases, with 10 bases between. DNA for the CDR3: TGTGCCAGCAGAAGCCGGGCGGAGACCCAGTACTTC. It translates to CASRSRAETQYF.

This chain joins TRBV19 and TRBJ1-2; unclear D gene. The CDR3 covers 12 residues. Trimming left V 7 bases short and J 8 bases short, with 14 bases between. Germline V gene data show CDR1 as LNHDA and CDR2 as SQIVND (reference sequence). The CDR3 DNA reads as TGTGCCAGTAATGAGGGATCATTGGGCTACACCTTC. It specifies CASNEGSLGYTF.

The chain combines TRBV5-1 with TRBJ2-7, with unresolved D. Germline lookup yields CDR1 SGHRS and CDR2 YFSETQ. The CDR3 runs 13 residues. V lost 1 base and J 2 bases, leaving 7 bases between the germline ends. Written as DNA, the CDR3 is TGCGCCAGCAGCTTGAGTAGCACCTACGAGCAGTACTTC. It specifies CASSLSSTYEQYF.

The chain is built from TRBV4-1 and TRBJ1-1, with TRBD1 identical over 7 bases. Looked up from germline, CDR1 is MGHRA and CDR2 is YSYEKL. The CDR3 consists of 15 residues. Trimming at V came to 3 bases and at J to 3 bases, leaving 7 bases not matched to a gene. CDR3 region: CASSHPPTGDTEAFF. The DNA for the CDR3 is TGCGCCAGCAGCCACCCCCCTACAGGGGACACTGAAGCTTTCTTT.

The J gene is TRBJ2-1, the V gene TRBV4-3, with 11 bases that match TRBD2. This CDR3 spans 16 amino acids. V shed 6 bases, J shed 10 bases, and the junction held 14 bases outside the gene matches. Germline loops: CDR1 LGHNA, CDR2 YSLEER. Written as DNA, the CDR3 is TGCGCCAGCAGTTTGGTTGGTAGCGGGGGGGCGTGGGAGCAGTTCTTC. It yields the protein CASSLVGSGGAWEQFF.

This chain joins TRBV5-4 and TRBJ1-1, with TRBD1 identical over 7 bases. With V trimmed by 4 bases and J by 0 bases, 9 bases remained unmatched. CDR1 and CDR2 (germline): SGHNT, YYREEE (reference sequence). This CDR3 contains 16 residues. The CDR3 here is CASSLGQGVLNTEAFF. In nucleotides, the CDR3 is TGTGCCAGCAGCCTTGGGCAGGGGGTCCTGAACACTGAAGCTTTCTTT.

This chain connects TRBV4-1 to TRBJ1-4; unclear D gene. CDR3 size: 15 residues. With 4 bases removed from V and 7 bases from J, the gap between germline ends came to 16 bases. Germline CDR1 and CDR2: MGHRA and YSYEKL. This CDR3 is CASSLTDPRIEKLFF. CDR3 DNA: TGCGCCAGCAGCCTAACAGATCCTCGGATTGAAAAACTGTTTTTT.

The chain employs TRBV9 and TRBJ2-3; perhaps D is TRBD1 or TRBD2 (5 bases each). Germline V gene sequence: CDR1 SGDLS, CDR2 YYNGEE. Trimming removed 3 bases from V and 3 bases from J, with 26 bases in between. The CDR3 is made up of 19 amino acids. For the CDR3, the DNA is TGTGCCAGCAGCGCACGACGATCCTTCGGGACGGCCCCTACAGATACGCAGTATTTT. Translated, it gives CASSARRSFGTAPTDTQYF.

This clone was picked up a small number of times. The J gene is TRBJ1-5, the V gene TRBV27; D unclear. Germline assignment: CDR1 MNHEY and CDR2 SMNVEV (reference sequence). The CDR3 is 15 amino acids. The V end was cut by 0 bases, the J end by 1 base, with 7 bases between. The CDR3 bases are TGTGCCAGCAGTTTATCGTGGAGAAGCAATCAGCCCCAGCATTTT. Its translation is CASSLSWRSNQPQHF.

Here the CDR3 reads CASSLTPGTYEQYF. The CDR3 bases are TGTGCCAGCAGCTTGACCCCCGGGACCTACGAGCAGTACTTC. This sequence joins TRBV7-6 and TRBJ2-7; D might be TRBD2 (5 bases). The CDR3 has 14 residues. CDR1 SGHVS and CDR2 FNYEAQ come from the germline V gene. Trimming left V 3 bases short and J 2 bases short, with 11 bases between.

This rearrangement joins TRBV24-1 to TRBJ2-1; perhaps TRBD2 as D (5 bases). This CDR3 region has 16 residues. The germline V gene has CDR1 KGHDR and CDR2 SFDVKD. The V and J ends lost 2 bases and 0 bases respectively, with 10 bases between them. CDR3 DNA sequence: TGTGCCACCAGTGATTATACGGGGAGCTCCTACAATGAGCAGTTCTTC. It codes for CATSDYTGSSYNEQFF.

V gene TRBV6-5 combines with J gene TRBJ1-2; D ambiguous. Germline loops: CDR1 MNHEY, CDR2 SVGAGI. The CDR3 is 14 residues long. Trimming cost V 5 bases and J 2 bases, with 12 bases left between them. The DNA of the CDR3 is TGTGCCAGCAGTCCCGGGGTCCCGAACTATGGCTACACCTTC. This encodes CASSPGVPNYGYTF.